The rows below give T cell receptor beta chains drawn from one sample of a study of tumor-infiltrating lymphocytes in glioblastoma multiforme. A single record per CDR3 protein comes from TCRdb applying MiXCR to the multiplex PCR reads. Seen here are 30,000 or so distinct CDR3 sequences, roughly 64% observed once, and the top ten hold around 34%. Sequencing was performed on brain tumor tissue. The receptors were sampled from a male donor with glioblastoma. The CDR3 runs from the conserved cysteine through the conserved F or W. D genes are given only for firm matches. Not all rows give a size; the values are once, few, many and, for expanded clones, a class.

clone size	D gene	V gene	J gene	CDR3 DNA	CDR3 protein
few	.	TRBV10-2	TRBJ2-2	TGCGCCAACAGAGGGGCCCTAGGGGGAAAGAACACCGGGGAGCTGTTTTTT	CANRGALGGKNTGELFF
.	.	TRBV6-1	TRBJ2-3	TGTGCCAGCAGTGAAGCGATTAGCCTTGGGGATACGCAGTATTTT	CASSEAISLGDTQYF
.	TRBD2	TRBV10-3	TRBJ2-1	TGTGCCATCAGTGATGGGGTTAGCGGGAATAATGAGCAGTTCTTC	CAISDGVSGNNEQFF
.	.	TRBV6-2/TRBV6-3	TRBJ2-3	TGTGCCAGCGGTTATGACAGGACAAGAGCAGATACGCAGTATTTT	CASGYDRTRADTQYF
.	.	TRBV12-3/TRBV12-4	TRBJ2-3	TGTGCCAGCAGTTTAGTGGTAACGGGAGATACGCAGTATTTT	CASSLVVTGDTQYF
.	TRBD2	TRBV20-1	TRBJ2-1	TGCAGTGCTAGTATTAGCGGGAGGGCCACCTACAATGAGCAATTCTTC	CSASISGRATYNEQFF
.	.	TRBV4-2	TRBJ1-2	TGTGCCAGCATCCGATCCCGTTTGAGTCGTTCGAACTATGGCTACACCTTC	CASIRSRLSRSNYGYTF
.	TRBD2	TRBV11-2	TRBJ2-5	TGTGCCAGCAGCCATACACTAGCGGGGCAGACCCAGTACTTC	CASSHTLAGQTQYF
.	.	TRBV20-1	TRBJ2-1	TGCAGTGCTAGAGATCTCGGGCCGGCGGGAACAAGCTCCTACAATGAGCAGTTCTTC	CSARDLGPAGTSSYNEQFF
.	TRBD1	TRBV19	TRBJ2-1	TGTGCCACCCATATTGGACAGGGGATTGGTAGTGAGCAGTTCTTC	CATHIGQGIGSEQFF
.	.	TRBV11-3	TRBJ2-1	TGTGCCAGCAGCCCGCTAGGGATAGGGAGCTACAATGAGCAGTTCTTC	CASSPLGIGSYNEQFF
.	.	TRBV4-1	TRBJ2-1	TGCGCCAGCAGCCTGGTGGGCCCTGGGGAGCAGTTCTTC	CASSLVGPGEQFF
.	.	TRBV5-5	TRBJ2-7	TGTGCCTGCGGATTGTTAAACGAGCAGTACTTC	CACGLLNEQYF
.	.	TRBV20-1	TRBJ1-1	TGCAGTGCCAGAGCCGTGACAATTAGGTCGAAGACTGAAGCTTTCTTT	CSARAVTIRSKTEAFF
few	TRBD2	TRBV7-3	TRBJ2-1	TGTGCCAGCAGCGGGACTAGCGCGAACTACAATGAGCAGTTCTTC	CASSGTSANYNEQFF
.	.	TRBV20-1	TRBJ1-2	TGCAGTGCTAGAGGGGAAGGCGGCTACACCTTC	CSARGEGGYTF
many	TRBD1	TRBV29-1	TRBJ2-1	TGCAGCGTTGAAGGTGACAGGGGGCCCAGCTCCTACAATGAGCAGTTCTTC	CSVEGDRGPSSYNEQFF
.	TRBD1	TRBV6-5	TRBJ2-7	TGTGCCAGCAGAAATCGGGACAGGTGCATCGGGCAGTACTTC	CASRNRDRCIGQYF
once	.	TRBV12-3/TRBV12-4	TRBJ1-5	TGTGCCAGCAGTTTTCTAGCTCGGCCCCAGCATTTT	CASSFLARPQHF
once	.	TRBV28	TRBJ2-5	TGTGCCAGCAGTTTGGGGGATCGGCAAGAGACCCAGTACTTC	CASSLGDRQETQYF
many	.	TRBV7-9	TRBJ1-1	TGTGCCAGCAGCTTAGCATTGGGGGATACTGAAGCTTTCTTT	CASSLALGDTEAFF
.	TRBD2	TRBV12-3/TRBV12-4	TRBJ2-1	TGTGCCAGCAATTTTCTAGCGGGTCCATACAATGAGCAGTTCTTC	CASNFLAGPYNEQFF
.	.	TRBV12-3/TRBV12-4	TRBJ2-5	TGCGCCAGCAGTTTGATGATCAGGACGGGGGAGACCCAGTACTTC	CASSLMIRTGETQYF
few	.	TRBV7-9	TRBJ2-7	TGTGCCAGCAGCCGACCCCCCGGCAAGGACGAGCAGTACTTC	CASSRPPGKDEQYF
.	.	TRBV6-5	TRBJ2-1	TGTACCAGCAGTTACAGGCCGGGCTTCGGTGAGCGGTTCTTC	CTSSYRPGFGERFF
few	.	TRBV11-2	TRBJ2-1	TGTGCCAGCAGCTTAGATCTTACCCCAGCGGGGCAGTTCTTC	CASSLDLTPAGQFF
.	.	TRBV6-5	TRBJ2-5	TGTGCCAGCGCCATCGCCCCAGGGGTGGGGACCCAGTACTTC	CASAIAPGVGTQYF
.	.	TRBV6-1	TRBJ2-1	TGTGTCAGCAGTGAACTGGACGGGGGCCCTTACAATAAGCAGTTCTTC	CVSSELDGGPYNKQFF
large	.	TRBV20-1	TRBJ1-6	TGCAGTGCTAGAGGGCGGGGTTCCGTGAATTCACCCCTCCACTTT	CSARGRGSVNSPLHF
.	.	TRBV12-3/TRBV12-4	TRBJ2-3	TGTGCCAGCAGTACCTTAACTAGCAGAAGCACAGATACACAGTATTTT	CASSTLTSRSTDTQYF
many	TRBD2	TRBV6-5	TRBJ2-1	TGTGCCAGCAGTCCTCTAGCGGGTCAATACAATGAGCAGTTCTTC	CASSPLAGQYNEQFF
once	TRBD1	TRBV20-1	TRBJ2-7	TGCAGTGCTAGAGATGACAGGGCGTACAAGCCGTACTTC	CSARDDRAYKPYF
.	.	TRBV6-1	TRBJ1-5	TGTGCCAGCAGTGAAACGGGTCACCAGCCCCAGCATTTT	CASSETGHQPQHF
few	.	TRBV20-1	TRBJ2-7	TGCAGTGCTAGTGGACAGGCCGTTTTAGGGATGGGAGGCTACGAGCAGTACTTC	CSASGQAVLGMGGYEQYF
.	.	TRBV12-3/TRBV12-4	TRBJ2-7	TGTGCCAGCAATTCAGTCAGCCAGAAGGGTTACGAGCAGTACTTT	CASNSVSQKGYEQYF
.	.	TRBV28	TRBJ1-3	TGTGCCAGCAGTTTTAGGACTGCGAGCTCTGGAAACACCATATGTTTT	CASSFRTASSGNTICF
many	TRBD2	TRBV20-1	TRBJ2-1	TGCAGTGCTAGAGTCGGACTAGCGGATCTCTACAATGAGCAGTTCTTC	CSARVGLADLYNEQFF
.	TRBD2	TRBV10-3	TRBJ2-1	TGTGCCATCAGTGATCCTACTAGCGGGATCACCTACAATGAGCAGTTCTTC	CAISDPTSGITYNEQFF
.	TRBD2	TRBV7-2	TRBJ2-7	TGTTCCAGCAGCTTATATGCGGCAGCGGGGGGAACCTACGAGCTGTACTTC	CSSSLYAAAGGTYELYF
.	.	TRBV12-3/TRBV12-4	TRBJ2-3	TGTGCCAGCAGTTACCGGGCAGATACGCAGTATTTT	CASSYRADTQYF
.	TRBD2	TRBV10-1	TRBJ2-1	TGCGCCAGCGGGACTAGATACAATGAGCAGTTCTTC	CASGTRYNEQFF
.	.	TRBV20-1	TRBJ2-1	TGCAGTGTAACGGCAGTCTCCTATAATGAGCAGTTCTTC	CSVTAVSYNEQFF
.	.	TRBV12-3/TRBV12-4	TRBJ2-3	TGTGCCAGCAGCCCAACTCGCGGGAAAGAGGATACGCAGTATTTT	CASSPTRGKEDTQYF
.	.	TRBV20-1	TRBJ2-3	TGCGGTGCGGTAACGGGACATCATCTCGCAGATACGCAGTATTTT	CGAVTGHHLADTQYF
.	TRBD1	TRBV29-1	TRBJ1-2	TGCAATGTTGTCCCGTTGGTGGGGACAGGGGGATTTGGCTACACCTTC	CNVVPLVGTGGFGYTF
few	.	TRBV11-2	TRBJ2-1	TGTGCCAGCAGCTTAGATCGGGAGAGCATCAATGAGCAGTTCTTC	CASSLDRESINEQFF
.	.	TRBV11-2	TRBJ2-3	TGTGCCAGCAGCCTGGGGACTTTCGCTAGCACAGATACGCAGTATTTT	CASSLGTFASTDTQYF
.	.	TRBV29-1	TRBJ1-6	TGCAGCGTCGCCAGAGACAGAGAATCACCCTTCCACTTT	CSVARDRESPFHF
few	.	TRBV28	TRBJ1-1	TGTGCCAGCAGTTTAGCGGGTGTCACTGAAGCTTTCTTT	CASSLAGVTEAFF
.	.	TRBV11-2	TRBJ2-1	TGTGCCAGCAGCTTAGTCCCCGCTAGCAGCACCTACAATGAGTGGTTCTTC	CASSLVPASSTYNEWFF
.	.	TRBV20-1	TRBJ1-1	TGCAGAGCGAAAAGGGCAGGGAACACTGAAGCTTTCTTT	CRAKRAGNTEAFF
.	.	TRBV12-3/TRBV12-4	TRBJ2-2	TGCGCCAGCAGCCAACAGGGTGGCCGTACCGGGGAGCTGTATTTT	CASSQQGGRTGELYF
.	TRBD2	TRBV2	TRBJ2-1	TGTGCCAGAAGCCGTCCCGCTAGCGGGCCTTACAATGAGCAGTTCTTC	CARSRPASGPYNEQFF
once	.	TRBV4-2	TRBJ1-1	TGTGTCAGCAGCCAGGACTGGAACACTGAAGCTTTCTTT	CVSSQDWNTEAFF
.	TRBD2	TRBV6-1	TRBJ2-3	TGTGCAAGTACTAGCGGGGAGGACACAGATACGCAGTATTTT	CASTSGEDTDTQYF
.	.	TRBV20-1	TRBJ2-5	TGCAGTGCTAGACTCGAAGGGCAAGGGATCCAGTACTTC	CSARLEGQGIQYF
.	.	TRBV29-1	TRBJ2-1	TGCCGCGCCCAAGACTGGATCTCCTACAATGAGCAATTCTTC	CRAQDWISYNEQFF
once	.	TRBV24-1	TRBJ2-5	TGTGCCACCAGTGATTGGGAGCTGGAGGGCAGGGAGACCCAGTACTTC	CATSDWELEGRETQYF
.	.	TRBV20-1	TRBJ2-7	TGCGGTGCTAGAGAAGGGACTTGGGAGAGTTACGGGCAGTACTTC	CGAREGTWESYGQYF